Each of the 17 T cell receptor beta chains below was sequenced from the same sample in a study of shared clonotypes between healthy human individuals. This table comes from immunoSEQ multiplex PCR, and its TCRdb copy is limited to in-frame clones, with some not included. The profile shows roughly 2 million clones, 85% to 95% of them singletons. Sequencing was performed on naive CD4+ T cells sorted from blood. Regarding subset: CD45RA+ positively selected. The receptors originated from a man younger than 35 in good health.

The chain has TRBV5-1 and TRBJ1-6; D is unclear. Trimming cost V 2 bases and J 8 bases, with 11 bases left between them. From germline, CDR1 is SGHRS and CDR2 YFSETQ. The CDR3 length is 14 residues. CDR3 DNA sequence: TGCGCCAGCAGCTTCGGGTCCCAAGATTCACCCCTCCACTTT. Translating gives CASSFGSQDSPLHF. Looking up the rest from reference TRBV5-1 and TRBJ1-6 gives the full variable domain: KAGVTQTPRYLIKTRGQQVTLSCSPISGHRSVSWYQQTPGQGLQFLFEYFSETQRNKGNFPGRFSGRQFSNSRSEMNVSTLELGDSALYLCASSFGSQDSPLHFGNGTRLTVT.

On this clone: The same CDR3 also results from other DNA sequences found in this sample. The rearrangement links TRBV18 to TRBJ1-5; 10 nucleotides match TRBD1. V was pared by 4 bases and J by 2 bases, with 2 bases of the junction left unmatched. The CDR3 is made up of 15 amino acids. In germline, CDR1 is KGHSH, CDR2 LQKENI. The CDR3 bases are TGTGCCAGCTCACTAGGGACAGGGGGCAATCAGCCCCAGCATTTT. This gives the protein CASSLGTGGNQPQHF.

This rearrangement joins TRBV7-9 to TRBJ1-1, with no clear D. The V end lost 7 bases, the J end lost 0 bases, and 15 bases lay between the germline ends. Germline CDR1 SEHNR, CDR2 FQNEAQ (reference sequence). The CDR3 consists of 15 residues. The CDR3: CASNSLTLLNTEAFF. The CDR3 bases are TGTGCCAGCAATTCTTTAACATTGCTGAACACTGAAGCTTTCTTT.

This chain links TRBV28 with TRBJ1-1, with a possible D match to TRBD1 (5 bases). This CDR3 has 14 residues. Germline V gene sequence: CDR1 MDHEN, CDR2 SYDVKM. V was clipped by 6 bases and J by 1 base, with 12 bases between them. The CDR3 sequence: CASSQLDKNTEAFF. The CDR3 nucleotides are TGTGCCAGCAGCCAACTGGACAAGAACACTGAAGCTTTCTTT.

Only one count was recorded for this clone. The CDR3 reads CAISTTIGQGAMRNTIYF. In DNA, the CDR3 is TGTGCCATCAGCACCACTATAGGACAGGGGGCTATGAGAAACACCATATATTTT. V usage is TRBV10-3 and J usage is TRBJ1-3; 11 nucleotides match TRBD1. Germline V gene data show CDR1 as ENHRY and CDR2 as SYGVKD. V was pared by 6 bases and J by 5 bases, with 15 bases of the junction left unmatched. The CDR3 contains 18 residues.

This chain uses TRBV7-8 with TRBJ2-3; D unresolved. V was cut by 4 bases and J by 4 bases, with 12 bases left in between. This CDR3 comprises 14 residues. Germline V gives CDR1 SGHVS, CDR2 FQNEAQ. Written as DNA, the CDR3 is TGTGCCAGCAGCTCTAGACTCTCGCCAGATACGCAGTATTTT. Translating gives CASSSRLSPDTQYF.

This clone was observed once. This CDR3 is also generated by other DNA sequences in the sample. CDR3 coding DNA: TGCGCCAGCAGCTTCGGAACTAGCGGGGGCTACGAGCAGTACTTC. Amino acid sequence: CASSFGTSGGYEQYF. This chain joins TRBV5-1 and TRBJ2-7; 11 bases align to TRBD2. Looked up from germline, CDR1 is SGHRS and CDR2 is YFSETQ. Trimming cost V 2 bases and J 3 bases; bases outside gene matches: 4. The CDR3 sequence is 15 residues long.

V usage is TRBV5-4 and J usage is TRBJ1-6; unclear D gene. The CDR3 has 15 residues. The V gene lost 4 bases and the J gene lost 7 bases, with 15 bases spanning the gap. Germline V gene sequence: CDR1 SGHNT, CDR2 YYREEE (reference sequence). CDR3 DNA sequence: TGTGCCAGCAGCCTGCAGGCAACTCAGAATTCACCCCTCCACTTT. This sequence encodes CASSLQATQNSPLHF. Based on the CDR3 plus reference TRBV5-4 and TRBJ1-6, the full variable domain is ETGVTQSPTHLIKTRGQQVTLRCSSQSGHNTVSWYQQALGQGPQFIFQYYREEENGRGNFPPRFSGLQFPNYSSELNVNALELDDSALYLCASSLQATQNSPLHFGNGTRLTVT.

To note about this clone: One base away lies a much larger clone, so this may be a sequencing read error. The sample carries other DNA sequences with the same CDR3. The chain couples TRBV30 to TRBJ1-3; D gene uncertain. The CDR3 is made up of 13 amino acids. Germline V gives CDR1 GTSNPN, CDR2 SVGIG (reference sequence). The CDR3, as DNA: TGTGCCTTATGGACGGACTCTGGGAACACCATATATTTT. Encoded protein: CALWTDSGNTIYF.

The count of this clone is one. The chain uses TRBV7-2 and TRBJ2-7; D assignment may be TRBD1 or TRBD2 (5 bases each). The V gene's germline CDR1 is SGHTA and CDR2 FQGNSA. CDR3 length equals 16 residues. V was clipped by 1 base and J by 2 bases, with 15 bases between them. CDR3 protein: CASSLEAAGNTYEQYF. For the CDR3, the DNA is TGTGCCAGCAGCTTAGAAGCGGCAGGGAACACCTACGAGCAGTACTTC.

CDR3 in amino acids: CASSLGGGLGEKLFF. The DNA of the CDR3 is TGTGCCAGCAGCTTGGGCGGGGGCTTAGGGGAAAAACTGTTTTTT. This rearrangement joins TRBV5-4 to TRBJ1-4, with a weak D call TRBD1 (6 bases). The CDR3 extends over 15 amino acids. Germline V gene sequence: CDR1 SGHNT, CDR2 YYREEE (reference sequence). V lost 0 bases, J lost 8 bases, and 14 bases lay in between.

This chain links TRBV18 with TRBJ2-1; D not certain. Germline V CDR1 and CDR2: KGHSH, LQKENI. The length of the CDR3 is 12 residues. V was cut by 3 bases and J by 5 bases, with 5 bases left in between. CDR3 protein: CASSPDDNEQFF. In DNA form, the CDR3 reads TGTGCCAGCTCACCGGACGACAATGAGCAGTTCTTC.

The CDR3 nucleotides are TGTGCCAGCAGCCGCCGGGACAGGGGGATCAATGAGCAGTTCTTC. It is translated as CASSRRDRGINEQFF. The chain links TRBV7-9 to TRBJ2-1; TRBD1 agrees at 11 bases. Losses at the gene ends were 5 bases for V and 6 bases for J; bases not matched to a gene: 6. CDR3 length: 15 residues. Per germline, CDR1 SEHNR and CDR2 FQNEAQ (reference sequence).

This chain uses TRBV5-1 with TRBJ2-3; 14 bases fit TRBD2. Germline values: CDR1 SGHRS, CDR2 YFSETQ. V lost 3 bases and J lost 3; bases outside the gene matches: 9. This CDR3 is 18 amino acids long. The CDR3 region is CASSSTGTSGSGTDTQYF. In DNA form, the CDR3 reads TGCGCCAGCAGCTCGACGGGGACTAGCGGGAGCGGGACAGATACGCAGTATTTT.

The chain has TRBV5-1 and TRBJ1-2; D call uncertain. Germline lookup yields CDR1 SGHRS and CDR2 YFSETQ. The V end was cut by 0 bases, the J end by 4 bases, with 13 bases between. The CDR3 runs 15 residues. The CDR3 is CASSLVSAKVYGYTF. CDR3 in DNA: TGCGCCAGCAGCTTGGTGTCGGCTAAAGTCTATGGCTACACCTTC. The full variable domain, with the rest looked up from reference TRBV5-1 and TRBJ1-2, is KAGVTQTPRYLIKTRGQQVTLSCSPISGHRSVSWYQQTPGQGLQFLFEYFSETQRNKGNFPGRFSGRQFSNSRSEMNVSTLELGDSALYLCASSLVSAKVYGYTFGSGTRLTVV.

This chain uses TRBV5-6 with TRBJ2-1; the match to TRBD2 covers 14 bases. The CDR3 runs to 16 residues. Germline CDR1 and CDR2: SGHDT and YYEEEE. The ends lost 4 bases at V and 4 bases at J; junction bases unmatched: 4. CDR3 loop: CASSGGTSGSYNEQFF. CDR3 sequence (DNA): TGTGCCAGCAGCGGCGGGACTAGCGGGAGTTACAATGAGCAGTTCTTC. Full variable domain (missing parts from reference TRBV5-6 and TRBJ2-1): DAGVTQSPTHLIKTRGQQVTLRCSPKSGHDTVSWYQQALGQGPQFIFQYYEEEERQRGNFPDRFSGHQFPNYSSELNVNALLLGDSALYLCASSGGTSGSYNEQFFGPGTRLTVL.

Worth noting for this clone: At the DNA level, this CDR3 is encoded by other sequences in the same sample as well. V gene TRBV9 combines with J gene TRBJ2-5; TRBD2 matches 8 bases. Germline-derived CDR1 and CDR2 are SGDLS and YYNGEE. Unmatched junction bases numbered 3, after V lost 4 bases and J lost 1 base. The CDR3 has 14 amino acids. The CDR3 sequence is CASSIGGAQETQYF. CDR3 bases: TGTGCCAGCAGCATCGGGGGGGCCCAAGAGACCCAGTACTTC.